Sequencing of this T cell receptor beta chain was carried out in a study of molecular identifiers for immune sequencing clone quantification. In its sample, this clonotype was seen many times. Its antigen is undetermined. This CDR3 comprises 15 residues. In germline, CDR1 is SGHRS, CDR2 YFSETQ. The V end was cut by 4 bases, the J end by 8 bases, with 18 bases between. Findings of the study overall: Over 98% of effector molecules, yet under 1% of naive-cell molecules, were held by clones above 20 RNA copies.

Listed TCR primers, together with previously described methods, were used for the bulk TCR libraries. One entry per CDR3 protein results from TCRdb running MiXCR on the PCR reads. The sample contains under 600,000 distinct CDR3 sequences, 20% to 25% of which appear only once. The sequence was obtained from a human donor in good health. Some libraries in this study had Jurkat cell RNA spiked in. Sequencing was performed on naive CD8+ T cells from blood, with Jurkat cell RNA spiked in. The subset was: FACS-sorted CD8+CD4-CCR7+CD45RA+ naive T cells. The J gene is TRBJ1-4, the V gene TRBV5-1; D call uncertain. The CDR3 DNA is TGCGCCAGCAGCCCCGACGGGATCCCTGGAGAAAAACTGTTTTTT. Its translation is CASSPDGIPGEKLFF.